The clone carrying this TCR beta chain is a singleton in its sample. The table came from immunoSEQ multiplex PCR; TCRdb's copy has only in-frame clones and leaves some out. Of about 140,000 clones in the sample, 80% to 95% were seen once. Germline CDR1 reads MGHDK; CDR2 reads SYGVNS. This CDR3 is 13 amino acids long. V was clipped by 7 bases and J by 7 bases, with 16 bases between them. The data stem from a study of control samples from healthy donors and cancer patients. The source material was blood. This receptor was identified in a young man in good health. The chain combines TRBV25-1 with TRBJ1-2; D perhaps matches TRBD1 (5 bases). The CDR3 region has the DNA TGTGCCAGCACTCCTGGGGGGTTCGGTGGCTACACCTTC. Translated, it gives CASTPGGFGGYTF.